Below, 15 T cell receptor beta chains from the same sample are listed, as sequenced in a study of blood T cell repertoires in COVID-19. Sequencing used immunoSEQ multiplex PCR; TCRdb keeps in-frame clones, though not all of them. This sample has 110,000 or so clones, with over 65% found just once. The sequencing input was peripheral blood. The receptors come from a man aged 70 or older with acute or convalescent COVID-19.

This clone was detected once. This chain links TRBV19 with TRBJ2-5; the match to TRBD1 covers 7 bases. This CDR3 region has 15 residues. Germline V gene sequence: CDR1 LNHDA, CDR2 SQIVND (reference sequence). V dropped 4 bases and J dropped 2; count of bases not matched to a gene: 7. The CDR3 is CASSTGQRTQETQYF. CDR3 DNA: TGTGCCAGTAGTACGGGACAGCGGACTCAAGAGACCCAGTACTTC.

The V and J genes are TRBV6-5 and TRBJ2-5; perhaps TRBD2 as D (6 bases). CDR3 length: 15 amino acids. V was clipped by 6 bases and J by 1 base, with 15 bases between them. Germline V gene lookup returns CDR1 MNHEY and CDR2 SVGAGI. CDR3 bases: TGTGCCAGCAGGCTCAGCGGGTCTTCCCAAGAGACCCAGTACTTC. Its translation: CASRLSGSSQETQYF.

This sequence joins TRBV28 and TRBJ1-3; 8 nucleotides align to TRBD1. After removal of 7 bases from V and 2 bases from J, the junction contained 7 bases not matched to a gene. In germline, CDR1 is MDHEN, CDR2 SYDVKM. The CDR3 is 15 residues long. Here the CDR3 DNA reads TGTGCCAGCATTATATCGACAGGGGCTGGAAACACCATATATTTT. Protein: CASIISTGAGNTIYF. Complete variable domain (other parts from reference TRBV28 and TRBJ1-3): DVKVTQSSRYLVKRTGEKVFLECVQDMDHENMFWYRQDPGLGLRLIYFSYDVKMKEKGDIPEGYSVSREKKERFSLILESASTNQTSMYLCASIISTGAGNTIYFGEGSWLTVV.

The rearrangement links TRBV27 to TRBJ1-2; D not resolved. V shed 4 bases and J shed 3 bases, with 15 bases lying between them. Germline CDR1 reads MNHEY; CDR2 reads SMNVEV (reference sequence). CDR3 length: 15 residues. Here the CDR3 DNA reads TGTGCCAGCAGTTCCCCTCGCTCGGGATACTATGGCTACACCTTC. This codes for CASSSPRSGYYGYTF.

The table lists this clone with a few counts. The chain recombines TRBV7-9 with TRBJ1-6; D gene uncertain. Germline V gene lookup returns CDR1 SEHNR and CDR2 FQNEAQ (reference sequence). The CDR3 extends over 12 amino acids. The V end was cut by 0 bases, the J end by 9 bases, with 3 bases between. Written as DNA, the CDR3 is TGTGCCAGCAGCTTAGCCAGTTCACCCCTCCACTTT. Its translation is CASSLASSPLHF.

The CDR3 loop is CASSSLAGGLVETQYF. CDR3 in DNA: TGTGCCAGCAGCTCATTAGCGGGGGGGCTGGTAGAGACCCAGTACTTC. V usage is TRBV4-2 and J usage is TRBJ2-5; 11 nucleotides agree with TRBD2. V shed 5 bases and J 4 bases; nucleotides not matched to a gene: 9. The length of the CDR3 is 16 residues. CDR1 is LGHNA and CDR2 is YNFKEQ in the germline V gene.

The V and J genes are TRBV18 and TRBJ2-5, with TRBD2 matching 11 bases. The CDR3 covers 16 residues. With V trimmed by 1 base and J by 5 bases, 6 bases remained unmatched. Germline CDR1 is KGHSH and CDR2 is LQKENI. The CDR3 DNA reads TGTGCCAGCTCACCACTAGCGGGAGGGCCCGAGGAGACCCAGTACTTC. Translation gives CASSPLAGGPEETQYF.

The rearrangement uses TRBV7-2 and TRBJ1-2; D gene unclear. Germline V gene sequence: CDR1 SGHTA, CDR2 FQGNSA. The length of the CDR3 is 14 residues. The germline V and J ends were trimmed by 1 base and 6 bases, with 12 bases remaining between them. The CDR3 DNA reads TGTGCCAGCAGCTTAGTACTCTCCCCGCATGGCTACACCTTC. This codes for CASSLVLSPHGYTF.

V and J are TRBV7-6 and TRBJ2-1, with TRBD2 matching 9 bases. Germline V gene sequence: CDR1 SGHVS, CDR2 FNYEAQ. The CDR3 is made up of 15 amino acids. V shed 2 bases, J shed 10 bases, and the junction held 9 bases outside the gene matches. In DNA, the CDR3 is TGTGCCAGCAGCTTAATAGCGGGGGCGATCGGAGAGCAGTTCTTC. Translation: CASSLIAGAIGEQFF. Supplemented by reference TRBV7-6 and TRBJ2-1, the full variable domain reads GAGVSQSPRYKVTKRGQDVALRCDPISGHVSLYWYRQALGQGPEFLTYFNYEAQQDKSGLPNDRFSAERPEGSISTLTIQRTEQRDSAMYRCASSLIAGAIGEQFFGPGTRLTVL.

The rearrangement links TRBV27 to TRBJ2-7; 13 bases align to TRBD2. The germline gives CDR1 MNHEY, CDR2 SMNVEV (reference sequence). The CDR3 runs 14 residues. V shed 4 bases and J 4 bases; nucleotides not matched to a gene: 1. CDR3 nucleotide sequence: TGTGCCAGCAGTTCGACTAGCGGGAGGTACGAGCAGTACTTC. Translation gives CASSSTSGRYEQYF.

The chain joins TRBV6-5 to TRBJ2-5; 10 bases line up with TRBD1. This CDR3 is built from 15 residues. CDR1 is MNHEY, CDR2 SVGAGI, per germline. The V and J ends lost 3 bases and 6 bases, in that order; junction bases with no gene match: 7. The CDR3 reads CASSYSRQGAQTQYF. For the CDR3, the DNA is TGTGCCAGCAGTTATTCCCGACAGGGGGCCCAGACCCAGTACTTC.

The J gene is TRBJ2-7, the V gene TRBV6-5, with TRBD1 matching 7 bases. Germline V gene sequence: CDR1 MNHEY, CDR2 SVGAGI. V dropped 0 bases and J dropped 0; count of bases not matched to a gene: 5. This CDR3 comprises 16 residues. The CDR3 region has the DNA TGTGCCAGCAGTTACTCGAGACAGGGAAGCTCCTACGAGCAGTACTTC. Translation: CASSYSRQGSSYEQYF.

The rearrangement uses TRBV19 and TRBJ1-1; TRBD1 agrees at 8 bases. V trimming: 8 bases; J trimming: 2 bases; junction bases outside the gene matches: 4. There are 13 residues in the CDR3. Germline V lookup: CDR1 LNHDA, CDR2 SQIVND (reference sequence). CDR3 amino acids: CASGDRLNTEAFF. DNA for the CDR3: TGTGCCAGTGGGGACAGGCTTAACACTGAAGCTTTCTTT.

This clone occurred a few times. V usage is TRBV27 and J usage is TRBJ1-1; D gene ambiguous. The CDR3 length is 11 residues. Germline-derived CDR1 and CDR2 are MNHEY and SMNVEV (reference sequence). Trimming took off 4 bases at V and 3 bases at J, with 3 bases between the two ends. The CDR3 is CASSSDTEAFF. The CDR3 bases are TGTGCCAGCAGTTCGGACACTGAAGCTTTCTTT.

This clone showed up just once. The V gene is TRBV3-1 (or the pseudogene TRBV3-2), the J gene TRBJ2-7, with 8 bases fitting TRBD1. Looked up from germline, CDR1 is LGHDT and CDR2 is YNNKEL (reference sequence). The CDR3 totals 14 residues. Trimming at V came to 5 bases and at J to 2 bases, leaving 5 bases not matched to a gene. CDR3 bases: TGTGCCAGCAGCACCGGACAGGGTACCTACGAGCAGTACTTC. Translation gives CASSTGQGTYEQYF.